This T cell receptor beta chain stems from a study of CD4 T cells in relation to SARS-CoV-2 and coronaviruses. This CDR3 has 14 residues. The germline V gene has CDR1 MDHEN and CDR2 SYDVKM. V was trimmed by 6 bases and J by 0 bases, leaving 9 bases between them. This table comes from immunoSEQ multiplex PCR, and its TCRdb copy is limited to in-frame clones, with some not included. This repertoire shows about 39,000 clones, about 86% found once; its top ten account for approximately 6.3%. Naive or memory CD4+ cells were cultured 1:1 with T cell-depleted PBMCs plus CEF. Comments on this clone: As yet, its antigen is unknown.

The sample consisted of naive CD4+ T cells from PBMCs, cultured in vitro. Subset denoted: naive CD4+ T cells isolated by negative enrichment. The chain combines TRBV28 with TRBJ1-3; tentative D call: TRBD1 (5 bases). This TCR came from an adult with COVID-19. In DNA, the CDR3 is TGTGCCAGCAGGGGGCAGGGCTCTGGAAACACCATATATTTT. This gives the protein CASRGQGSGNTIYF.